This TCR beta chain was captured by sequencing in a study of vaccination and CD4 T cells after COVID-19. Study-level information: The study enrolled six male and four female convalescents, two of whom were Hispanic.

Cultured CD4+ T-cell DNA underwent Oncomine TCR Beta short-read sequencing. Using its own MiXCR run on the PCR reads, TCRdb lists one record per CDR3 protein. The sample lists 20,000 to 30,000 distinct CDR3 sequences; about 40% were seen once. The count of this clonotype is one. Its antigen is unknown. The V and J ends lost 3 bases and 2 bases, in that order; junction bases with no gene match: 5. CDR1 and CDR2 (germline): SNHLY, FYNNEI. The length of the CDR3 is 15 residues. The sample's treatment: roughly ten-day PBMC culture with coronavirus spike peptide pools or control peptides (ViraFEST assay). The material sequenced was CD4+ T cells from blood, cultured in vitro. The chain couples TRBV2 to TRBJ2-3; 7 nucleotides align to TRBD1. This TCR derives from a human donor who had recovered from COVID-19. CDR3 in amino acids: CASSDRDRSTDTQYF. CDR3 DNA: TGTGCCAGCAGTGACCGGGACAGATCCACAGATACGCAGTATTTT.